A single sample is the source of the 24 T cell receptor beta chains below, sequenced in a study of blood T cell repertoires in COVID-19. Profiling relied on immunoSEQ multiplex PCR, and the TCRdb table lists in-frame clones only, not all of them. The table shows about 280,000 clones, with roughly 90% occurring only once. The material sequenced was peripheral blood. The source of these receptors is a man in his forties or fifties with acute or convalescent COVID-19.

CDR3 region: CASLSRLAGGTGELFF. In DNA form, the CDR3 reads TGCGCCAGCCTATCTAGACTAGCGGGGGGAACCGGGGAGCTGTTTTTT. The chain couples TRBV10-2 to TRBJ2-2, with 13 bases aligning to TRBD2. The trim removed 8 bases at V and 5 bases at J, leaving 8 bases unmatched. This CDR3 has 16 amino acids. CDR1 is WSHSY, CDR2 SAAADI, per germline.

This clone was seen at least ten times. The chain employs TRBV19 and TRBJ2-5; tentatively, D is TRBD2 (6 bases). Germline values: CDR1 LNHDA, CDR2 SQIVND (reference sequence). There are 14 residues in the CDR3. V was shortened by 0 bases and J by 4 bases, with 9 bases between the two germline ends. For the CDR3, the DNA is TGTGCCAGTAGTATAGAGGGGGGAGGAGAGACCCAGTACTTC. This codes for CASSIEGGGETQYF.

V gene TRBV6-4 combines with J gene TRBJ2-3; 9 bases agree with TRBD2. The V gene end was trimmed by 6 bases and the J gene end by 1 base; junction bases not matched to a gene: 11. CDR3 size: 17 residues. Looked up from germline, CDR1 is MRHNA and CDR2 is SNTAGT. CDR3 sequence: CASSGLAGPSGTDTQYF. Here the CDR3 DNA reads TGTGCCAGCAGCGGCCTAGCGGGGCCCTCAGGCACAGATACGCAGTATTTT.

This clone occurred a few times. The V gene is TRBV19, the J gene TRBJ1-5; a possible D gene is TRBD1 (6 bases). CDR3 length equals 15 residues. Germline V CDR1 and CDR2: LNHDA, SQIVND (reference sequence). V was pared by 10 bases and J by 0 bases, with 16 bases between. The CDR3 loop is CATRTDRSSNQPQHF. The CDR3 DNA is TGTGCCACCCGAACCGACAGGTCTAGCAATCAGCCCCAGCATTTT.

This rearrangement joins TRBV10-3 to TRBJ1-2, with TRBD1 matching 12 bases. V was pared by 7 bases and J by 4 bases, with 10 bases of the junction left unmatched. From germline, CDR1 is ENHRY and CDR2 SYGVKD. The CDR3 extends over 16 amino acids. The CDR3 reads CAINRDRGQPLYGYTF. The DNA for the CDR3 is TGTGCCATCAACCGGGACAGGGGGCAGCCTCTCTATGGCTACACCTTC.

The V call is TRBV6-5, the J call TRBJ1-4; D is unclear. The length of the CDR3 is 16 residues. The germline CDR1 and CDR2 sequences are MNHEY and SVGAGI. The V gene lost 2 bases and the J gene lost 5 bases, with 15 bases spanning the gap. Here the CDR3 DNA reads TGTGCCAGCAGTTACCGGTCGGGAAAGACGAATGAAAAACTGTTTTTT. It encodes CASSYRSGKTNEKLFF.

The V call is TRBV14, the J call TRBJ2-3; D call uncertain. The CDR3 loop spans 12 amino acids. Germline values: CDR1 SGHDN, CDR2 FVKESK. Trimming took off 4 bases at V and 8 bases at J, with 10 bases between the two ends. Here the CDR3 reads CASSPIIGTQYF. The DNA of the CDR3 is TGTGCCAGCAGCCCTATTATCGGTACGCAGTATTTT.

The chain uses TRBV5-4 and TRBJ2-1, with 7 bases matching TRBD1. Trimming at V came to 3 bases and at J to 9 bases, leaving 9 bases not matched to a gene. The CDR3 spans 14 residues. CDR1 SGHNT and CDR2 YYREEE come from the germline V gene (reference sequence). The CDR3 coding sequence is TGTGCCAGCAGCTCCCCGGACAGGATGGTTGAGCAGTTCTTC. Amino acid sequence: CASSSPDRMVEQFF.

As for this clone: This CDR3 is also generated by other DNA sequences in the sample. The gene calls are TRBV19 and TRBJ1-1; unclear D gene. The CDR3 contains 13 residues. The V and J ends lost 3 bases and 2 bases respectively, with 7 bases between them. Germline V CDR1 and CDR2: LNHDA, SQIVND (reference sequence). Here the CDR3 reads CASSIRGNTEAFF. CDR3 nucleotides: TGTGCCAGTAGTATCCGGGGAAACACTGAAGCTTTCTTT.

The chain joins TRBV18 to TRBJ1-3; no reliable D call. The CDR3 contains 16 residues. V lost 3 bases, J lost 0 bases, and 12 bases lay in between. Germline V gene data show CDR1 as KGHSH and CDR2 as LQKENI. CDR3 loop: CASSPLGGSSGNTIYF. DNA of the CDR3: TGTGCCAGCTCACCCCTTGGCGGGAGCTCTGGAAACACCATATATTTT.

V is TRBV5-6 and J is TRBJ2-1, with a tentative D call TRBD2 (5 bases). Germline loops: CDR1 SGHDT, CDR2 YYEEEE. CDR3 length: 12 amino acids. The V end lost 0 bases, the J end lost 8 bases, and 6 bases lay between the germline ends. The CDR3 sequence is CASSLARDEQFF. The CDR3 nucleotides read TGTGCCAGCAGCTTGGCGAGGGATGAGCAGTTCTTC. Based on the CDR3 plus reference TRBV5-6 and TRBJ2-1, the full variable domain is DAGVTQSPTHLIKTRGQQVTLRCSPKSGHDTVSWYQQALGQGPQFIFQYYEEEERQRGNFPDRFSGHQFPNYSSELNVNALLLGDSALYLCASSLARDEQFFGPGTRLTVL.

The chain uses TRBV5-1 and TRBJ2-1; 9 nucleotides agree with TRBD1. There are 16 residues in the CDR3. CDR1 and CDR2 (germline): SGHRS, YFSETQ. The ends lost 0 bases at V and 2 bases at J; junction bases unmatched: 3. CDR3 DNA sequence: TGCGCCAGCAGCTTGGACAGGGGGCCTCCCTACAATGAGCAGTTCTTC. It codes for CASSLDRGPPYNEQFF. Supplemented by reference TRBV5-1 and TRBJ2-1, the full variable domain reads KAGVTQTPRYLIKTRGQQVTLSCSPISGHRSVSWYQQTPGQGLQFLFEYFSETQRNKGNFPGRFSGRQFSNSRSEMNVSTLELGDSALYLCASSLDRGPPYNEQFFGPGTRLTVL.

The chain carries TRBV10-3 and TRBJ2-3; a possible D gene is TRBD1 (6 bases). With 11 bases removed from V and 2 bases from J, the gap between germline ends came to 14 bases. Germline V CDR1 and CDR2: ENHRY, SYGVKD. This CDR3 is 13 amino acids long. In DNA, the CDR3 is TGTGCCGGGAAGGGACACCACACAGATACGCAGTATTTT. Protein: CAGKGHHTDTQYF.

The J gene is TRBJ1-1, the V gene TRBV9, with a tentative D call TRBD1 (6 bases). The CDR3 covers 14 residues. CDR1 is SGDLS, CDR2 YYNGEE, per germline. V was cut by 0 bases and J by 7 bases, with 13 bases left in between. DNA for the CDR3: TGTGCCAGCAGCGTAGGGGGAGGGGGAGTTGAAGCTTTCTTT. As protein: CASSVGGGGVEAFF.

This CDR3 is CASSPGQVGYTF. CDR3 bases: TGCGCCAGCAGCCCGGGACAGGTTGGCTACACCTTC. The chain is built from TRBV5-1 and TRBJ1-2, with TRBD1 identical over 8 bases. Germline CDR1 SGHRS, CDR2 YFSETQ. V gave up 4 bases and J gave up 7 bases; unmatched junction bases: 3. The CDR3 has 12 residues.

CDR3 nucleotide sequence: TGTGCCAGCAGCTTAGGTGGGGGGGTAGGCGAGCAGTACTTC. Encoded protein: CASSLGGGVGEQYF. The rearrangement links TRBV7-2 to TRBJ2-7, with 7 nucleotides matching TRBD2. Trimming cost V 1 base and J 6 bases; bases outside gene matches: 6. From germline, CDR1 is SGHTA and CDR2 FQGNSA. This CDR3 is built from 14 residues.

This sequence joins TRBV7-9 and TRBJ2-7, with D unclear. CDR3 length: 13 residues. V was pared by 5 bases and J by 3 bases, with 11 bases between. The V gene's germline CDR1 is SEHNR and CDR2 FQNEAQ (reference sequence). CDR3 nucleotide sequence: TGTGCCAGCAGCCGTGATTGGAGCTACGAGCAGTACTTC. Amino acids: CASSRDWSYEQYF.

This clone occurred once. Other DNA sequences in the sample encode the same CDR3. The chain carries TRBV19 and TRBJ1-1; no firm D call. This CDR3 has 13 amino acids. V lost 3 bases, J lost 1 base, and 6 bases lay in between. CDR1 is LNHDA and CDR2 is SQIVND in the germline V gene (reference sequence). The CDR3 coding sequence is TGTGCCAGTAGTATGCGGGGGAACACTGAAGCTTTCTTT. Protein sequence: CASSMRGNTEAFF.

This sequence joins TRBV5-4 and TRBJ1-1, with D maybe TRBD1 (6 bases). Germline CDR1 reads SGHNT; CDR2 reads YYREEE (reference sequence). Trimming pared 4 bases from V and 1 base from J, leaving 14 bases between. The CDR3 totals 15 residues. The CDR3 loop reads CASSRDNPANTEAFF. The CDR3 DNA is TGTGCCAGCAGCCGGGACAACCCGGCGAACACTGAAGCTTTCTTT.

CDR3 in amino acids: CASSLRVDALNTGELFF. The DNA of the CDR3 is TGCGCCAGCAGCTTGAGAGTAGATGCCCTTAACACCGGGGAGCTGTTTTTT. The gene calls are TRBV5-1 and TRBJ2-2; no clear D. The CDR3 covers 17 residues. V was trimmed by 1 base and J by 2 bases, leaving 15 bases between them. CDR1 SGHRS and CDR2 YFSETQ come from the germline V gene.

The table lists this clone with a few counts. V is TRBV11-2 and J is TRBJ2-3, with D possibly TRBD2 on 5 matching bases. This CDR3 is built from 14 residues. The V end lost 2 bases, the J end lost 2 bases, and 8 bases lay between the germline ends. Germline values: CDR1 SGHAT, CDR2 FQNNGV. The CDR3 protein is CASSLKRFTDTQYF. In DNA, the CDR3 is TGTGCCAGCAGCTTAAAGCGGTTCACAGATACGCAGTATTTT.

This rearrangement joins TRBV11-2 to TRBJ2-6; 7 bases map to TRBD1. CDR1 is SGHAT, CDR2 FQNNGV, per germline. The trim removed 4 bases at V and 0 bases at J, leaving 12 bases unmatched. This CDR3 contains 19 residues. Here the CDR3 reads CASSSPRTGAFSGANVLTF. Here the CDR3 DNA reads TGTGCCAGCAGCTCGCCGAGGACAGGCGCTTTCTCTGGGGCCAACGTCCTGACTTTC.

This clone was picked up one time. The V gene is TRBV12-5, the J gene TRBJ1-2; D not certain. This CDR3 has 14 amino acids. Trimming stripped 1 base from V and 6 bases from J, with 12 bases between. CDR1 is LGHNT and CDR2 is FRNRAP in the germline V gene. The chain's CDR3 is CASGLEAGIDGYTF. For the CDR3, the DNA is TGTGCTAGTGGTTTGGAGGCGGGGATAGATGGCTACACCTTC.

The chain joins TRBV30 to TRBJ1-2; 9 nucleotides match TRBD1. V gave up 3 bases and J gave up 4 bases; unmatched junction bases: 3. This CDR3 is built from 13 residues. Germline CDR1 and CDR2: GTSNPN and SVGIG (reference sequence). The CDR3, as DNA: TGTGCCTGGAGACCGGGACAGGGCTATGGCTACACCTTC. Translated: CAWRPGQGYGYTF.